This TCR beta chain was recovered during a study of TIL therapy for anti-PD-1-resistant metastatic lung cancer (dated by TCRdb to the early 2020s). Study-wide context: Before any PD-1/PD-L1 blockade was given, tumors were harvested, nivolumab was then administered, and patients who progressed went on to receive lymphodepletion, an infusion of expanded TIL, and IL-2. Among the enrolled patients, the median age was nearly 55 years (range about 38-85), and the median tumor PD-L1 proportion score was around 5.6%. Most of the cohort had lung adenocarcinoma, including a handful of EGFR-mutant tumors and two ALK-rearranged tumors, and half of the patients were either current or former smokers. A median non-synonymous tumor mutation burden of roughly 1.4 mutations per megabase was determined across the cohort by whole-exome sequencing. T cell receptor beta sequencing of tumor and peripheral blood served to follow clonotypes across the tumor, the expanded TIL product, and serial blood samples. Broad study findings and their caveats: Generalizability was limited because the cohort was highly selected, with more treatment-naive, never-smoker and oncogene-addicted patients included than is typical. Infused TIL clonotypes partially replaced the baseline peripheral repertoire then decayed over months, with no apparent association between persistence and response. The study protocol defined all tumor marker inferences as exploratory.

The meaning of the sample's time point label: pre-treatment sample, taken before nivolumab and TIL therapy. A phase I trial run at two centers enrolled adults with stage 4 NSCLC between late 2017 and 2020. Samples came from a single-arm, open-label phase I trial of tumor-infiltrating lymphocyte therapy with nivolumab in advanced non-small cell lung cancer. Blood mononuclear cells were isolated from EDTA tubes by Ficoll gradient and were snap-frozen as pellets, and DNA was extracted with a Qiagen mini-prep kit. Using bias-controlled multiplex PCR with the immunoSEQ v3 hsTCRB kit, the TCR beta CDR3 regions were amplified from genomic DNA. The TCR libraries were sequenced on an Illumina NextSeq 500 to around 2 million read pairs for survey level or about 4.5-6 million read pairs for deep level. Processing in the source paper ran as follows. Clonality was reported by immunoSEQ Analyzer software, which also assigned V, D and J genes and filtered out non-productive sequences. To compare repertoires between infused TIL and blood, productive Simpson clonality was used along with the Morisita overlap index of productive TRB rearrangements. Absolute clonotype counts in blood were estimated by multiplying the lymphocyte count by the CD3+ fraction and by the productive frequency of the clone. Here the immuneACCESS table is served through TCRdb, limited to in-frame sequences with V and J called. Missing clones are a known gap in these copies; in checked studies unresolved V genes cover under half, and the rest lacks a known reason. The V and J calls and clone size were taken over from that table, and D and trimming were inferred from the DNA. The sample table holds 25,000 to 40,000 clones, of which about 80% were seen once. About 3% of the sample rests with the top ten.

The count of this clone is one. What antigen it recognizes has not been identified. The sample holds no much larger clone one base away, and base qualities are not on file. The specimen comprised blood, sampled at baseline. The sequence was obtained from a woman aged 30 to 85 with non-small cell lung cancer.

The sequenced DNA is TGTGCCAGCAGTGAAGCGGGGTTTGACAGGGCTGGAAACACCATATATTTT. It translates as CASSEAGFDRAGNTIYF. The rearranged chain carries TRBV6-1 and TRBJ1-3, and 7 junctional nucleotides match TRBD1. CDR1 and CDR2, looked up from the germline V gene, are MNHNS and SASEGT. The junction shows trimming of 0 bases on V and 2 bases on J, and the gene matches do not reach 7 bases of it. From the cysteine up to the phenylalanine, the CDR3 has a length of 17 residues. Only the CDR3 DNA stays, 51 bases, in frame from base 1.